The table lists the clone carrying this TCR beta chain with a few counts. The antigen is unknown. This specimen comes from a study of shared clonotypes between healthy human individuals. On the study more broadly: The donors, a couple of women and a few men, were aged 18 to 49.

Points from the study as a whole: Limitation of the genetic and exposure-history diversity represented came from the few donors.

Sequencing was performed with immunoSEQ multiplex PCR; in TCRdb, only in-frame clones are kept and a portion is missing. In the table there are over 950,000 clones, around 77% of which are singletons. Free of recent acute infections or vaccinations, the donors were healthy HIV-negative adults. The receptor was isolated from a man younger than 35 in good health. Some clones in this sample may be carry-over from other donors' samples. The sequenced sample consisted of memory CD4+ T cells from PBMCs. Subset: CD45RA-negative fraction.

CDR3 in amino acids: CASSYRREVPNEQFF. CDR3 in DNA: TGTGCCAGCAGTTACAGGCGGGAGGTTCCCAATGAGCAGTTCTTC. The rearrangement uses TRBV9 and TRBJ2-1; 8 nucleotides match TRBD2. This CDR3 is built from 15 residues. V trimming: 5 bases; J trimming: 6 bases; junction bases outside the gene matches: 10. Per germline, CDR1 SGDLS and CDR2 YYNGEE.